One sample yielded the 23 T cell receptor beta chains listed below, sequenced in a study of cytomegalovirus exposure and HLA in healthy donors. Both 60 Vbeta primers and 13 Jbeta primers went into the PCR. The table came from immunoSEQ multiplex PCR; TCRdb's copy has only in-frame clones and leaves some out. The repertoire consists of about 210,000 clones, with more than 65% occurring once and the leading ten covering roughly 3.6%. Sequencing was performed on PBMCs. Receptors were obtained from a man aged 35 to 55 in good health and CMV-seropositive.

J is TRBJ2-3 and V is TRBV7-2; D gene ambiguous. The CDR3 sequence is 15 residues long. V lost 3 bases to trimming and J lost 0 bases, with 10 bases between them. CDR1 is SGHTA, CDR2 FQGNSA, per germline. CDR3 nucleotide sequence: TGTGCCAGCAGCTTTGCCTGGGCTAGCACAGATACGCAGTATTTT. Protein product: CASSFAWASTDTQYF.

V usage is TRBV5-6 and J usage is TRBJ1-6; D is ambiguous. Per germline, CDR1 SGHDT and CDR2 YYEEEE. This CDR3 contains 14 residues. Trimming removed 4 bases from V and 11 bases from J, with 16 bases in between. This CDR3 is CASSAREGRTPLHF. Here the CDR3 DNA reads TGTGCCAGCAGCGCCAGAGAGGGTAGGACACCCCTCCACTTT.

With respect to this clone: At one end the junction does not follow the germline gene, possibly because of a read error. CDR3 amino acids: CASSVPTGLEASF. The DNA of the CDR3 is TGTGCCAGCAGTGTCCCGACAGGTTTAGAAGCTTCCTTT. The rearrangement links TRBV6-6 to TRBJ1-1, with D tentatively TRBD1 (6 bases). This CDR3 contains 13 residues. Looked up from germline, CDR1 is MNHNY and CDR2 is SVGAGI (reference sequence).

The rearrangement uses TRBV10-2 and TRBJ2-7, with TRBD2 as a possible D gene (5 bases). Per the germline V gene, CDR1 is WSHSY and CDR2 is SAAADI. This CDR3 spans 14 amino acids. Trimming removed 2 bases from V and 7 bases from J, with 15 bases in between. The CDR3 is CASSEGVLSGEQYF. Here the CDR3 DNA reads TGCGCCAGCAGTGAGGGGGTCTTATCGGGGGAGCAGTACTTC.

The chain uses TRBV5-1 and TRBJ2-7; 8 positions match TRBD1. This CDR3 has 14 residues. Germline V lookup: CDR1 SGHRS, CDR2 YFSETQ. Trimming at V came to 3 bases and at J to 5 bases, leaving 7 bases not matched to a gene. The CDR3: CASSWVGQGNEQYF. The CDR3 nucleotides read TGCGCCAGCAGCTGGGTAGGACAGGGAAACGAGCAGTACTTC.

The chain employs TRBV7-9 and TRBJ2-3; D may be TRBD2 (6 bases). The CDR3 has 14 residues. The germline V gene encodes CDR1 SEHNR and CDR2 FQNEAQ (reference sequence). The V and J ends lost 4 bases and 0 bases respectively, with 8 bases between them. The CDR3 reads CASSSGASTDTQYF. In nucleotides, the CDR3 is TGTGCCAGCAGCTCGGGAGCTAGCACAGATACGCAGTATTTT.

The chain carries TRBV2 and TRBJ2-1, with a possible D match to TRBD2 (6 bases). Trimming shortened V by 7 bases and J by 1 base, and 14 bases separated the two germline ends. The V gene's germline CDR1 is SNHLY and CDR2 FYNNEI. There are 15 residues in the CDR3. CDR3 region: CASKGQAGSYNEQFF. The CDR3 nucleotides are TGTGCCAGCAAGGGGCAGGCGGGATCCTACAATGAGCAGTTCTTC.

This clone was counted only a few times. As DNA, the CDR3 is TGTGCCAGCAGCTTAGCTGGGACTAGCGCCGACAATGAGCAGTTCTTC. Translating it yields CASSLAGTSADNEQFF. The rearrangement links TRBV11-3 to TRBJ2-1; TRBD2 matches 10 bases. CDR3 length: 16 residues. Losses at the gene ends were 1 base for V and 5 bases for J; bases not matched to a gene: 5. Germline V gives CDR1 SGHNT, CDR2 YENEEA.

J is TRBJ2-5 and V is TRBV7-2, with 10 bases that match TRBD2. The J segment lost 3 bases and the V segment lost 5 bases, leaving 3 bases of the junction unmatched. Germline-derived CDR1 and CDR2 are SGHTA and FQGNSA. The CDR3 contains 14 residues. CDR3 protein: CASSPGLAEETQYF. CDR3 bases: TGTGCCAGCAGCCCAGGACTAGCGGAAGAGACCCAGTACTTC.

The chain joins TRBV19 to TRBJ1-1; tentative D call: TRBD1 (5 bases). CDR1 is LNHDA, CDR2 SQIVND, per germline (reference sequence). The CDR3 contains 14 residues. V lost 1 base, J lost 5 bases, and 11 bases lay in between. CDR3 sequence reads: CASSIVPEGTEAFF. The CDR3, as DNA: TGTGCCAGTAGTATAGTTCCGGAGGGGACTGAAGCTTTCTTT.

The chain couples TRBV4-1 to TRBJ2-7, with TRBD2 as a possible D gene (6 bases). V lost 4 bases, J lost 2 bases, and 21 bases lay in between. This CDR3 spans 17 amino acids. Germline CDR1 and CDR2: MGHRA and YSYEKL. The CDR3 loop is CASSRDLTSLTPYEQYF. CDR3 bases: TGCGCCAGCAGCCGGGATTTAACTAGCCTCACCCCCTACGAGCAGTACTTC.

The chain links TRBV7-9 to TRBJ2-7, with 14 bases lining up with TRBD2. In germline, CDR1 is SEHNR, CDR2 FQNEAQ (reference sequence). V gave up 3 bases and J gave up 0 bases; unmatched junction bases: 1. The CDR3 has 16 amino acids. The CDR3 spells CASSLGLAGDSYEQYF. CDR3 nucleotides: TGTGCCAGCAGCTTGGGACTAGCGGGAGACTCCTACGAGCAGTACTTC. Full variable domain (missing parts from reference TRBV7-9 and TRBJ2-7): DTGVSQNPRHKITKRGQNVTFRCDPISEHNRLYWYRQTLGQGPEFLTYFQNEAQLEKSRLLSDRFSAERPKGSFSTLEIQRTEQGDSAMYLCASSLGLAGDSYEQYFGPGTRLTVT.

The chain carries TRBV2 and TRBJ1-2; 7 bases line up with TRBD1. With 6 bases clipped from V and 1 base from J, the junction kept 17 bases outside the gene matches. Germline-derived CDR1 and CDR2 are SNHLY and FYNNEI. This CDR3 has 18 amino acids. This CDR3 reads CASRRSRMGTEVNYGYTF. In DNA form, the CDR3 reads TGTGCCAGCAGGAGATCCAGAATGGGGACAGAAGTTAACTATGGCTACACCTTC. The variable domain in full, completed from reference TRBV2 and TRBJ1-2, reads EPEVTQTPSHQVTQMGQEVILRCVPISNHLYFYWYRQILGQKVEFLVSFYNNEISEKSEIFDDQFSVERPDGSNFTLKIRSTKLEDSAMYFCASRRSRMGTEVNYGYTFGSGTRLTVV.

This clone has a handful of counts. The chain is built from TRBV5-6 and TRBJ2-1, with 7 bases aligning to TRBD1. The V gene end was trimmed by 4 bases and the J gene end by 4 bases; junction bases not matched to a gene: 8. Germline CDR1 reads SGHDT; CDR2 reads YYEEEE. CDR3 length equals 15 residues. CDR3 nucleotides: TGTGCCAGCAGCCTCCGGGACAGAAGGTACAATGAGCAGTTCTTC. This codes for CASSLRDRRYNEQFF.

This sequence joins TRBV7-6 and TRBJ2-5, with 10 positions matching TRBD2. The CDR3 is made up of 19 amino acids. Germline V gives CDR1 SGHVS, CDR2 FNYEAQ. Trimming cost V 6 bases and J 3 bases; bases outside gene matches: 19. For the CDR3, the DNA is TGTGCCAGCAGTCTACTCCGGGCTAGCGGGGGCCCCCGGGAAGAGACCCAGTACTTC. Encoded protein: CASSLLRASGGPREETQYF.

J is TRBJ2-2 and V is TRBV18; TRBD1 aligns across 8 bases. This CDR3 has 15 amino acids. V shed 5 bases and J 2 bases; nucleotides not matched to a gene: 4. Germline V gives CDR1 KGHSH, CDR2 LQKENI. The CDR3 spells CASSATGVNTGELFF. The CDR3, as DNA: TGTGCCAGCTCAGCGACAGGGGTTAACACCGGGGAGCTGTTTTTT.

The J gene is TRBJ1-2, the V gene TRBV10-3, with 10 bases aligning to TRBD1. Trimming removed 10 bases from V and 8 bases from J; junction bases left unmatched: 10. The germline gives CDR1 ENHRY, CDR2 SYGVKD. CDR3 length: 13 residues. This CDR3 reads CASRRQGAGGYTF. The CDR3 DNA follows: TGTGCCAGCAGACGACAGGGGGCGGGGGGCTACACCTTC.

This rearrangement joins TRBV19 to TRBJ1-5; 10 bases are shared with TRBD1. CDR1 is LNHDA, CDR2 SQIVND, per germline (reference sequence). Trimming cost V 4 bases and J 7 bases; bases outside gene matches: 4. This CDR3 comprises 14 residues. The CDR3 DNA reads TGTGCCAGTAGTAGACAGGGACAGGGGCAGCCCCAGCATTTT. Its translation is CASSRQGQGQPQHF.

In the case of this clone: Other nucleotide sequences from this sample produce the same CDR3. The chain has TRBV6-1 and TRBJ2-7; tentative D call: TRBD2 (6 bases). V dropped 2 bases and J dropped 2 bases, with 7 bases sitting between them. Germline loops: CDR1 MNHNS, CDR2 SASEGT. The length of the CDR3 is 13 residues. For the CDR3, the DNA is TGTGCCAGCAGTGAAACGGGGGCCTACGAGCAGTACTTC. Its translation: CASSETGAYEQYF.

The rearrangement joins TRBV7-9 to TRBJ1-1; possibly TRBD1 for D (5 bases). This CDR3 contains 18 residues. V was cut by 1 base and J by 1 base, with 19 bases left in between. Per germline, CDR1 SEHNR and CDR2 FQNEAQ (reference sequence). The CDR3: CASSLGAEGRWPNTEAFF. The CDR3 region has the DNA TGTGCCAGCAGCTTAGGGGCGGAGGGGAGGTGGCCGAACACTGAAGCTTTCTTT.

The V call is TRBV7-2, the J call TRBJ2-4, with a possible D match to TRBD2 (7 bases). V shed 5 bases and J shed 9 bases, with 14 bases lying between them. Germline loops: CDR1 SGHTA, CDR2 FQGNSA. The CDR3 contains 13 residues. The CDR3 DNA sequence: TGTGCCAGCAGCCTAGGGGGGGAAAGCATTCAGTACTTC. Amino acid sequence: CASSLGGESIQYF. The full variable domain, its missing parts supplied by reference TRBV7-2 and TRBJ2-4, is GAGVSQSPSNKVTEKGKDVELRCDPISGHTALYWYRQSLGQGLEFLIYFQGNSAPDKSGLPSDRFSAERTGGSVSTLTIQRTQQEDSAVYLCASSLGGESIQYFGAGTRLSVL.

This clone has a handful of counts. This chain uses TRBV10-3 with TRBJ2-7; D ambiguous. Trimming removed 7 bases from V and 7 bases from J, with 17 bases in between. The CDR3 is made up of 13 amino acids. Germline values: CDR1 ENHRY, CDR2 SYGVKD. The CDR3 DNA reads TGTGCCATCAAAGTACACGACGACGGGGAGCAGTACTTC. It is translated as CAIKVHDDGEQYF.

J is TRBJ1-1 and V is TRBV7-9; no firm D call. Germline-derived CDR1 and CDR2 are SEHNR and FQNEAQ (reference sequence). V lost 5 bases and J lost 0, with 19 bases in between. The CDR3 has 17 residues. The CDR3 DNA reads as TGTGCCAGCAGCCTGCGGCTTGCTTCCGATATGAACACTGAAGCTTTCTTT. Protein sequence: CASSLRLASDMNTEAFF.